These 21 T cell receptor beta chains came from one sample sequenced in a study of T cells in Graves' hyperthyroidism and ophthalmopathy. TCR beta CDR3 regions were amplified from RNA transcripts. HTBI primers were used for first-round RT-PCR of the TCR CDR3. TCRdb called the multiplex PCR reads again in MiXCR, with one record for every CDR3 protein. The sample includes about 760,000 distinct CDR3 sequences, around a third of them seen just once. The sequenced sample was blood. All receptors come from a woman in her thirties or forties with Graves' hyperthyroidism.

This clonotype was recorded at least ten times. The chain joins TRBV2 to TRBJ2-7, with TRBD2 as a possible D gene (5 bases). Germline assignment: CDR1 SNHLY and CDR2 FYNNEI. The V end lost 6 bases, the J end lost 4 bases, and 10 bases lay between the germline ends. The length of the CDR3 is 12 residues. The CDR3 protein is CASRGERYEQYF. The DNA for the CDR3 is TGTGCCAGCAGGGGAGAGCGGTACGAGCAGTACTTC.

J is TRBJ1-6 and V is TRBV20-1, with unresolved D. The germline V and J ends were trimmed by 2 bases and 0 bases, with 14 bases remaining between them. The CDR3 length is 17 residues. From germline, CDR1 is DFQATT and CDR2 SNEGSKA (reference sequence). The CDR3 loop reads CSARTQHLSSYNSPLHF. CDR3 in DNA: TGCAGTGCTAGAACGCAGCATCTCAGCTCCTATAATTCACCCCTCCACTTT.

Many counts were recorded for this clonotype. The chain is built from TRBV12-3 or TRBV12-4 and TRBJ1-5; perhaps TRBD1 as D (6 bases). The CDR3 extends over 14 amino acids. Trimming left V 6 bases short and J 7 bases short, with 16 bases between. The CDR3: CASSHQGTGQPQHF. The DNA of the CDR3 is TGTGCCAGCAGCCACCAGGGGACGGGGCAGCCCCAGCATTTT.

This clonotype was counted ten times or more. The chain has TRBV6-5 and TRBJ2-5, with 7 nucleotides matching TRBD2. Germline V gene lookup returns CDR1 MNHEY and CDR2 SVGAGI. After removal of 6 bases from V and 1 base from J, the junction contained 2 bases not matched to a gene. The CDR3 runs 13 residues. The CDR3 reads CASRLASQETQYF. The CDR3 DNA reads as TGTGCCAGCAGACTAGCGTCCCAAGAGACCCAGTACTTC.

This clonotype has more than one count but fewer than ten. The chain recombines TRBV20-1 with TRBJ2-7; the D gene is possibly TRBD2 (6 bases). This CDR3 comprises 16 residues. With 0 bases removed from V and 3 bases from J, the gap between germline ends came to 18 bases. The V gene's germline CDR1 is DFQATT and CDR2 SNEGSKA (reference sequence). CDR3 bases: TGCAGTGCTAGAGATAGTCAGCGGGCCCAATTCTACGAGCAGTACTTC. This translates into CSARDSQRAQFYEQYF.

Note on this clonotype: The junction departs from the called germline gene at one end, perhaps through a read error. The V call is TRBV11-1, the J call TRBJ1-1; D remains ambiguous. CDR1 and CDR2 from the germline V gene are SGHAT and FQDESV (reference sequence). The CDR3 is 14 amino acids. CDR3 coding DNA: TGTGCCAGCAGCTTGACGACAAAGAACACTGAAGCTTTCTTC. This codes for CASSLTTKNTEAFF.

V gene TRBV20-1 combines with J gene TRBJ1-3, with TRBD1 identical over 7 bases. The CDR3 extends over 14 amino acids. Germline assignment: CDR1 DFQATT and CDR2 SNEGSKA (reference sequence). J was trimmed by 4 bases and V by 6 bases; bases with no gene match: 9. CDR3 amino acids: CSATTGRWGNTIYF. The CDR3 DNA is TGCAGTGCAACGACAGGGCGGTGGGGAAACACCATATATTTT.

Concerning this clonotype itself: This may stem from a read error, because a much larger clone lies one nucleotide away. V is TRBV9 and J is TRBJ2-6, with 9 bases fitting TRBD2. V lost 6 bases, J lost 3 bases, and 10 bases stayed unmatched. The CDR3 consists of 17 residues. Germline V gives CDR1 SGDLS, CDR2 YYNGEE. The CDR3: CASNIKREEVGANVLTF. The DNA of the CDR3 is TGTGCCAGCAACATAAAGCGGGAGGAGGTTGGGGCCAACGTCCTGACTTTC.

This chain connects TRBV7-2 to TRBJ2-7; 12 bases match TRBD1. Germline CDR1 and CDR2: SGHTA and FQGNSA. The CDR3 runs 15 residues. Germline trimming cut 5 bases from V and 7 bases from J; bases unmatched to any gene: 9. The CDR3 DNA reads TGTGCCAGCAGCACACAGGGACAGGGGGCAGAAGAGCAGTACTTC. Amino acid sequence: CASSTQGQGAEEQYF.

This clonotype showed up many times. The chain employs TRBV29-1 and TRBJ1-2; D perhaps matches TRBD1 (5 bases). Germline-derived CDR1 and CDR2 are SQVTM and ANQGSEA. The CDR3 runs to 15 residues. Trimming took off 3 bases at V and 0 bases at J, with 14 bases between the two ends. The CDR3 DNA sequence: TGCAGCGTTGATGGGACGCCAGAGACTAACTATGGCTACACCTTC. Translation gives CSVDGTPETNYGYTF.

About this clonotype: A junction end diverges from the germline sequence, so it may reflect a read error. The chain couples TRBV2 to TRBJ2-7; D might be TRBD1 (6 bases). The V gene's germline CDR1 is SNHLY and CDR2 FYNNEI. This CDR3 spans 11 amino acids. DNA for the CDR3: TGTGCCGGCAGTCTCACAGGGGAGCAGTACTTC. Its translation: CAGSLTGEQYF.

The V and J genes are TRBV6-1 and TRBJ2-2; perhaps TRBD2 as D (5 bases). Trimming shortened V by 8 bases and J by 3 bases, and 13 bases separated the two germline ends. The germline V gene encodes CDR1 MNHNS and CDR2 SASEGT. The length of the CDR3 is 14 residues. In DNA, the CDR3 is TGTGCCAGCCGAACGAAGAGGGACACCGGGGAGCTGTTTTTT. The encoded protein is CASRTKRDTGELFF.

This clonotype came up once. This chain joins TRBV29-1 and TRBJ2-5; 10 bases agree with TRBD1. The V gene's germline CDR1 is SQVTM and CDR2 ANQGSEA. The V gene end was trimmed by 7 bases and the J gene end by 5 bases; junction bases not matched to a gene: 16. This CDR3 has 16 residues. The CDR3 sequence: CSATPGTGAVYETQYF. In DNA, the CDR3 is TGCAGCGCCACTCCCGGGACAGGGGCCGTCTACGAGACCCAGTACTTC.

There are many counts of this clonotype. The V and J genes are TRBV19 and TRBJ1-5, with D unresolved. The CDR3 sequence is 14 residues long. V lost 3 bases, J lost 6 bases, and 12 bases lay in between. Germline CDR1 is LNHDA and CDR2 is SQIVND (reference sequence). CDR3 bases: TGTGCCAGTAGTATTTCTGGGGAGGGTCAGCCCCAGCATTTT. Its protein product is CASSISGEGQPQHF.

The chain recombines TRBV7-9 with TRBJ1-1; the D is unclear. Between the trimmed V and J ends, which lost 5 bases and 0 bases, there was a span of 10 bases. CDR3 size: 14 residues. CDR1 is SEHNR and CDR2 is FQNEAQ in the germline V gene (reference sequence). CDR3 DNA sequence: TGTGCCAGCAGCCATGGATCCATGAACACTGAAGCTTTCTTT. This translates into CASSHGSMNTEAFF.

In its sample, this clonotype was seen a few times. The rearrangement links TRBV6-2 or TRBV6-3 to TRBJ1-2; maybe TRBD1 (5 bases). CDR3 length: 13 residues. Per the germline V gene, CDR1 is MNHEY and CDR2 is SVGEGT. The V end lost 7 bases, the J end lost 4 bases, and 13 bases lay between the germline ends. The CDR3 spells CASTLEGIYGYTF. CDR3 in DNA: TGTGCCAGCACATTGGAGGGGATCTATGGCTACACCTTC.

In its sample, this clonotype was seen a few times. The chain uses TRBV6-2 or TRBV6-3 and TRBJ1-4, with no clear D. The CDR3 is made up of 16 amino acids. Germline CDR1 is MNHEY and CDR2 is SVGEGT. Trimming removed 2 bases from V and 6 bases from J, with 16 bases in between. The CDR3 nucleotides read TGTGCCAGCAGTTACGGCGGCAGGCAATTGGATGAAAAACTGTTTTTT. Translation: CASSYGGRQLDEKLFF.

This clonotype was observed at least ten times. The CDR3 sequence: CASAPDWNTGELFF. The CDR3 nucleotides read TGTGCCAGCGCGCCGGACTGGAACACCGGGGAGCTGTTTTTT. The V call is TRBV7-2, the J call TRBJ2-2, with a weak D call TRBD2 (5 bases). Germline values: CDR1 SGHTA, CDR2 FQGNSA. The CDR3 extends over 14 amino acids. The V end was cut by 8 bases, the J end by 1 base, with 11 bases between.

The chain joins TRBV13 to TRBJ2-7; unclear D gene. The ends were cut back, 0 bases at V and 7 bases at J, with 7 bases in the middle. This CDR3 comprises 12 residues. Germline CDR1 reads PRHDT; CDR2 reads FYEKMQ (reference sequence). CDR3 residues: CASSLGINEQYF. The CDR3, as DNA: TGTGCCAGCAGCTTAGGAATCAATGAGCAGTACTTC. The variable domain in full, with the rest retrieved from reference TRBV13 and TRBJ2-7, is AAGVIQSPRHLIKEKRETATLKCYPIPRHDTVYWYQQGPGQDPQFLISFYEKMQSDKGSIPDRFSAQQFSDYHSELNMSSLELGDSALYFCASSLGINEQYFGPGTRLTVT.

The chain combines TRBV24-1 with TRBJ1-5; D might be TRBD2 (5 bases). TRBJ2-3 matches the DNA end more closely, so the J call is doubtful. The length of the CDR3 is 12 residues. Looked up from germline, CDR1 is KGHDR and CDR2 is SFDVKD. The CDR3 spells CATSPAGDTQYF. The CDR3 DNA follows: TGTGCCACCAGTCCCGCGGGCGATACGCAGTATTTT.

This clonotype was seen repeatedly, ten times or more. CDR3 protein: CASSEVRYTEAFF. The CDR3 DNA is TGCGCCAGCAGTGAGGTCCGGTACACTGAAGCTTTCTTT. The chain recombines TRBV10-2 with TRBJ1-1; D gene uncertain. Germline CDR1 reads WSHSY; CDR2 reads SAAADI. V was shortened by 2 bases and J by 3 bases, with 7 bases between the two germline ends. The CDR3 is 13 residues long.